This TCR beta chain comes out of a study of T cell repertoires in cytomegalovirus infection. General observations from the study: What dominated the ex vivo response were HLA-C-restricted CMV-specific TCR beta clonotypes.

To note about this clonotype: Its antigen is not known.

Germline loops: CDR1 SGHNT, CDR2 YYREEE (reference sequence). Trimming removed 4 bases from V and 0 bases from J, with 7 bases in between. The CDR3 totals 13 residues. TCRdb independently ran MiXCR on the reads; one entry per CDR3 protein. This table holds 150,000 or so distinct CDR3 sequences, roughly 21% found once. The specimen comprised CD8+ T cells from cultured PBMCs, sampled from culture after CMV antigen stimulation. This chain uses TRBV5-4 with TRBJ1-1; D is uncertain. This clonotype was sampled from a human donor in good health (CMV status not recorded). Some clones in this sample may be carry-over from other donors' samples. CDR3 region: CASSPAVNTEAFF. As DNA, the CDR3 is TGTGCCAGCAGCCCTGCGGTGAACACTGAAGCTTTCTTT.